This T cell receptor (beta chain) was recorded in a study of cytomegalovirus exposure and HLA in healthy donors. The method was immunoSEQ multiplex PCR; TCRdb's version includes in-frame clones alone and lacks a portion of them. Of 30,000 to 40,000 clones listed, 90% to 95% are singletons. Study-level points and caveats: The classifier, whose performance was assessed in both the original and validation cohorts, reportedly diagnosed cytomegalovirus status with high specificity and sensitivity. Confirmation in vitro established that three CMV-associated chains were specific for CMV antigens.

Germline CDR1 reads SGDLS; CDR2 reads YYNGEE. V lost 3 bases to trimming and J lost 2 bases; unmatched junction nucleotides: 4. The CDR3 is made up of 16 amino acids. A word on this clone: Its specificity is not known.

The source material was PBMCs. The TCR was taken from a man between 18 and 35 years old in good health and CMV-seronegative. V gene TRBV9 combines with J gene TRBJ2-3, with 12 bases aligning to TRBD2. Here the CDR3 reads CASSAGLAGYTDTQYF. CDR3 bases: TGTGCCAGCAGCGCGGGACTAGCGGGCTACACAGATACGCAGTATTTT.